This T cell receptor (beta chain) comes out of a study of immune evolution from preneoplasia to lung adenocarcinoma. TCRdb keeps only in-frame clones here, not all; method: immunoSEQ multiplex PCR. The sample consists of 7,000 or so clones, 65% to 85% of them appearing once. CDR3 length: 15 residues. Germline assignment: CDR1 SGHNT and CDR2 YENEEA. Remarks on this clone: Its antigen is not identified. Its ends do not fully match the called genes, so a read error is possible.

Patient tissue came from resections in Japan or China, 2014–2017. General study points: Normal lung had the highest top T cell clone frequencies. Clonality was highest in normal lung, lower in later-stage lesions apparently.

The sequenced sample consisted of FFPE adjacent normal lung tissue. This sequence was found in a person aged 65 to 85 with lung adenocarcinoma. V and J are TRBV11-3 and TRBJ2-1, with 9 bases identical to TRBD2. CDR3 protein: CVSSLAGGGVGEQFF. Written as DNA, the CDR3 is TGTGTCAGCAGCTTAGCCGGCGGGGGGGTAGGTGAGCAGTTCTTC.